This TCR beta chain was captured by sequencing in a study of Graves' ophthalmopathy and Graves' hyperthyroidism. Looking at the study overall: The authors collected peripheral blood at initial diagnosis, before any treatment. General study results and limits: Also, most clonotypes expanded in the thyroid above 0.001 frequency appeared in blood.

RNA transcripts yielded amplified TCR beta CDR3 regions. Scientists carried out first-round RT-PCR using HTBI primers and then a second-round multiplex PCR. TCRdb redid the calling of the multiplex PCR reads with MiXCR, one entry per CDR3 protein. The sample gives hundreds of thousands of distinct CDR3 sequences, less than 20% of which show up once; 5.5% to 7% is in the top ten. This clonotype was recorded at least ten times. The antigen remains undetermined. CDR3 size: 16 residues. Germline V lookup: CDR1 SGHRS, CDR2 YFSETQ. V lost 1 base to trimming and J lost 4 bases, with 17 bases between them. Each hyperthyroidism patient was newly diagnosed, with under 2 months' duration, and aged 18 to 65. Isolation of PBMCs was performed using roughly 10 ml of fresh peripheral blood.

The sequenced sample was peripheral blood. The chain is built from TRBV5-1 and TRBJ1-2; D gene ambiguous. This sequence originates from a woman between 18 and 30 years old with stable Graves' hyperthyroidism. CDR3 sequence (DNA): TGCGCCAGCAGCTTGAATTGGGCGGTCAACCCCTATGGCTACACCTTC. Its translation is CASSLNWAVNPYGYTF.